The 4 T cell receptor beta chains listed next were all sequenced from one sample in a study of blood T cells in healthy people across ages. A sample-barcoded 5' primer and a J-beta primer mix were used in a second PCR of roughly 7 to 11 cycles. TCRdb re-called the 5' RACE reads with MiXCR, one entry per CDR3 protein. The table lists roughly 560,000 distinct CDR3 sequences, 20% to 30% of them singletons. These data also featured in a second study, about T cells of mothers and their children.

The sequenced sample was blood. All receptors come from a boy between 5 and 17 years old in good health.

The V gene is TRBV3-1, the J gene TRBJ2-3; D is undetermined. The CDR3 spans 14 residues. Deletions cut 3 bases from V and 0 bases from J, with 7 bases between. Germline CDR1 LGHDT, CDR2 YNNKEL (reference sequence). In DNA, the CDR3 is TGTGCCAGCAGCCACTGGGGAAGCACAGATACGCAGTATTTT. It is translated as CASSHWGSTDTQYF.

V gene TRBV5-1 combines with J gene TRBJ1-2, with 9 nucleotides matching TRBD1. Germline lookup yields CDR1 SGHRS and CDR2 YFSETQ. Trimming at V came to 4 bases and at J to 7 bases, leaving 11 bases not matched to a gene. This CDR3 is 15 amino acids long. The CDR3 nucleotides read TGCGCCAGCAGCCACGGACAGGGGCTAGTAGGTGGCTACACCTTC. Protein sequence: CASSHGQGLVGGYTF.

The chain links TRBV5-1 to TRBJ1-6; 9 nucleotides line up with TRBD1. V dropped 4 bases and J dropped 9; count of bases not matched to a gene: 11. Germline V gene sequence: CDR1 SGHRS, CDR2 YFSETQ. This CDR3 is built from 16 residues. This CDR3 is CASSTRSGTGPSPLHF. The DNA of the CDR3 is TGCGCCAGCAGCACTCGTTCCGGGACAGGGCCTTCACCCCTCCACTTT.

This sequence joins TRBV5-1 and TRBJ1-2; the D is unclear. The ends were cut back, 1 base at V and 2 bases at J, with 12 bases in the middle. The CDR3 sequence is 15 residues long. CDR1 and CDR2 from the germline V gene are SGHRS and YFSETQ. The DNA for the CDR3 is TGCGCCAGCAGCTTGTCAAGAGACGCAAACTATGGCTACACCTTC. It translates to CASSLSRDANYGYTF.